This is a list of T cell receptor beta chains from one sample in a study of shared clonotypes between healthy human individuals. The protocol was immunoSEQ multiplex PCR, while the TCRdb copy is restricted to in-frame clones and leaves out a portion. Found here are approximately 980,000 clones, roughly 72% of them singletons; the top ten hold nearly 1.5%. Specimen: memory CD4+ T cells sorted from blood. These receptors were obtained from a man aged 18 to 35 in good health. Each CDR3 is given with its conserved first and last residue. D genes are given only for firm matches. Where a row states a size, it is once, few, many or the class of an expanded clone; other rows omit it.

clone_size j_call d_call v_call cdr3_aa cdr3_nt
- TRBJ2-5 TRBD2 TRBV2 CASSAASGGGETQYF TGTGCCAGCAGTGCGGCTAGCGGGGGTGGTGAGACCCAGTACTTC
- TRBJ2-5 - TRBV5-1 CASSLAVGRGETQYF TGCGCCAGCAGCTTGGCCGTGGGGAGAGGAGAGACCCAGTACTTC
- TRBJ1-1 - TRBV10-1 CASSERGTGEAFF TGCGCCAGCAGTGAACGAGGAACAGGGGAAGCTTTCTTT
once TRBJ1-5 - TRBV19 CASSIGQVINQPQHF TGTGCCAGTAGTATAGGGCAGGTGATCAATCAGCCCCAGCATTTT
- TRBJ2-7 - TRBV28 CATIGAEQYF TGTGCCACCATAGGGGCCGAGCAGTACTTC
- TRBJ1-2 - TRBV30 CAWRDTRGHREGYGYTF TGTGCCTGGAGAGATACCCGGGGACATCGGGAAGGCTATGGCTACACCTTC
few TRBJ2-1 - TRBV15 CATSGLTSVVSNEQFF TGTGCCACCAGCGGCCTGACTAGTGTAGTATCTAATGAGCAGTTCTTC
- TRBJ1-3 - TRBV5-4 CASKTDGRGNTIYF TGTGCCAGCAAAACCGACGGGCGAGGAAACACCATATATTTT
- TRBJ1-4 - TRBV27 CASSLSVRTTTNEKLFF TGTGCCAGCAGTTTATCGGTCAGGACCACAACTAATGAAAAACTGTTTTTT
many TRBJ1-1 - TRBV30 CAWSKFLVNTEAFF TGTGCCTGGAGTAAGTTTTTGGTGAACACTGAAGCTTTCTTT
- TRBJ2-4 - TRBV7-6 CASSLVGGVNIQYF TGTGCCAGCAGCTTGGTAGGAGGAGTAAACATTCAGTACTTC
- TRBJ1-6 TRBD1 TRBV19 CASSGQGPSSPLHF TGTGCCAGTAGTGGACAGGGGCCCAGTTCACCCCTCCACTTT
few TRBJ2-7 - TRBV7-9 CASSSWPTGSEQYF TGTGCCAGCAGCTCCTGGCCAACGGGCTCCGAGCAGTACTTC
- TRBJ2-6 - TRBV5-1 CASSAEVNVLTF TGCGCCAGCAGCGCGGAGGTCAACGTCCTGACTTTC
- TRBJ2-3 TRBD1 TRBV11-2 CASSFRTGGTDTQYF TGTGCCAGCAGCTTTCGGACAGGGGGCACAGATACGCAGTATTTT
- TRBJ2-5 - TRBV6-6 CASDRIRGETQYF TGTGCCAGCGACAGGATCAGGGGAGAGACCCAGTACTTC
- TRBJ2-1 TRBD2 TRBV10-1 CASSESVLAGLFYNEQFF TGCGCCAGCAGTGAGTCAGTACTAGCGGGGCTCTTCTACAATGAGCAGTTCTTC
many TRBJ1-5 TRBD1 TRBV28 CASRLEGGYQPQHF TGTGCCAGCAGATTAGAAGGGGGCTATCAGCCCCAGCATTTT
- TRBJ2-5 - TRBV7-3 CASSSGIAETQYF TGTGCCAGCAGCAGTGGGATCGCAGAGACCCAGTACTTC
- TRBJ2-7 - TRBV20-1 CSAWRGAEQYF TGCAGTGCCTGGAGAGGGGCCGAGCAGTACTTC
- TRBJ1-4 TRBD1 TRBV28 CASSMAGGQGEKLFF TGTGCCAGCAGTATGGCAGGGGGACAGGGTGAAAAACTGTTTTTT
few TRBJ2-5 - TRBV6-1 CASSTRTKETQYF TGTGCCAGCAGTACCAGGACAAAAGAGACCCAGTACTTC
- TRBJ1-5 TRBD1 TRBV5-4 CASSLADRGNQPQHF TGTGCCAGCAGCTTGGCAGACAGGGGAAATCAGCCCCAGCATTTT
- TRBJ1-3 - TRBV6-5 CASSYGPGNTIYF TGTGCCAGCAGTTACGGCCCCGGAAACACCATATATTTT
- TRBJ1-2 - TRBV25-1 CASSEFTGLNTF TGTGCCAGCAGTGAATTTACAGGGTTGAACACCTTC
- TRBJ2-7 - TRBV9 CASSGTAPLSSYEQYF TGTGCCAGCAGCGGTACAGCTCCCCTTAGCTCCTACGAGCAGTACTTC
few TRBJ1-5 - TRBV10-2 CASSDDSREPQHF TGCGCCAGCAGTGACGACAGTCGGGAGCCCCAGCATTTT
once TRBJ2-1 - TRBV10-2 CATKGGNSYNEQFF TGCGCCACCAAGGGGGGGAATTCCTACAATGAGCAGTTCTTC
- TRBJ2-7 TRBD2 TRBV5-1 CASKRTSGSGDYEQYF TGCGCCAGCAAGCGGACTAGCGGGAGTGGGGACTACGAGCAGTACTTC
many TRBJ2-1 TRBD2 TRBV9 CASSPSGSADNEQFF TGTGCCAGCAGCCCTAGCGGGAGTGCAGACAATGAGCAGTTCTTC
- TRBJ1-2 TRBD1 TRBV30 CAWRQGAMNGYTF TGTGCCTGGAGACAGGGGGCGATGAATGGCTACACCTTC
once TRBJ2-7 TRBD1 TRBV30 CAWTRGPYYEQYF TGTGCCTGGACCAGGGGGCCGTATTACGAGCAGTACTTC
- TRBJ1-1 TRBD1 TRBV10-2 CASSKTGELTEAFF TGCGCCAGCAGTAAGACAGGGGAGCTCACTGAAGCTTTCTTT
- TRBJ2-2 - TRBV20-1 CSASRGRELFF TGCAGTGCTAGCAGGGGCCGGGAGCTGTTTTTT
- TRBJ2-1 - TRBV27 CASSRSGFPGYEQFF TGTGCCAGCAGTCGAAGTGGGTTCCCCGGCTATGAGCAGTTCTTC
few TRBJ2-2 - TRBV5-1 CASSTGQNTGELFF TGCGCCAGCAGCACGGGACAAAACACCGGGGAGCTGTTTTTT
- TRBJ2-7 - TRBV14 CASSQMRVGEQYF TGTGCCAGCAGCCAGATGCGAGTTGGCGAGCAGTACTTC
- TRBJ1-2 - TRBV6-5 CASSRDGSLNYGYTF TGTGCCAGCAGCAGGGACGGGAGTCTAAACTATGGCTACACCTTC
- TRBJ1-1 - TRBV11-2 CASSLDRAAEAFF TGTGCCAGCAGCTTAGATCGGGCAGCTGAAGCTTTCTTT
once TRBJ1-5 TRBD1 TRBV7-9 CASSSDRGGPNQPQHF TGTGCCAGCAGCTCGGACAGGGGCGGCCCCAATCAGCCCCAGCATTTT
few TRBJ2-2 - TRBV10-1 CASSGTTGELFF TGCGCCAGCAGTGGAACTACCGGGGAGCTGTTTTTT
- TRBJ2-5 - TRBV6-6 CASFGGPETQYF TGTGCCAGCTTTGGGGGTCCAGAGACCCAGTACTTC
- TRBJ1-3 - TRBV7-2 CASSSQGSPGNTIYF TGTGCCAGCAGCTCGCAGGGCTCCCCTGGAAACACCATATATTTT
- TRBJ1-1 - TRBV27 CASSFQGRSNTEAFF TGTGCCAGCAGTTTTCAGGGGCGGTCGAACACTGAAGCTTTCTTT
once TRBJ2-5 TRBD2 TRBV7-2 CASSLSLAGGGETQYF TGTGCCAGCAGCTTAAGCCTAGCGGGAGGAGGAGAGACCCAGTACTTC
- TRBJ1-1 - TRBV19 CASSIKGGHTEAFF TGTGCCAGTAGTATTAAGGGTGGCCACACTGAAGCTTTCTTT
- TRBJ2-7 TRBD1 TRBV11-1 CASSSPGTGGYEQYF TGTGCCAGCAGCTCACCCGGGACAGGGGGATACGAGCAGTACTTC
- TRBJ2-1 - TRBV19 CARRDQFYNEQFF TGTGCCAGGCGGGACCAATTCTACAATGAGCAGTTCTTC
- TRBJ1-2 - TRBV5-1 CASSLVTEEGGYTF TGCGCCAGCAGCTTGGTCACGGAAGAGGGTGGCTACACCTTC
- TRBJ1-2 - TRBV6-1 CASSESGVHHPAYGYTF TGTGCCAGCAGTGAAAGTGGGGTACATCACCCCGCATATGGCTACACCTTC
- TRBJ2-7 TRBD1 TRBV15 CATSIDRVHEQYF TGTGCCACCAGCATTGACAGGGTCCACGAGCAGTACTTC
- TRBJ1-1 - TRBV7-2 CASSSRTYPGTEAFF TGTGCCAGCAGCTCCAGGACATACCCAGGAACTGAAGCTTTCTTT
- TRBJ1-3 TRBD1 TRBV6-1 CASRSTGNTIYF TGTGCCAGCAGATCGACAGGGAACACCATATATTTT
few TRBJ1-2 - TRBV5-8 CASSLAHYGYTF TGTGCCAGCAGCTTAGCCCACTATGGCTACACCTTC
- TRBJ2-7 - TRBV2 CASSGGKYEQYF TGTGCCAGCAGTGGGGGGAAGTACGAGCAGTACTTC
- TRBJ1-4 - TRBV6-5 CASSHGSTNEKLFF TGTGCCAGCAGTCACGGATCAACTAATGAAAAACTGTTTTTT
- TRBJ2-3 TRBD1 TRBV15 CATSGGQGNTDTQYF TGTGCCACCAGCGGAGGACAGGGGAACACAGATACGCAGTATTTT
once TRBJ2-2 - TRBV30 CAWRSRSDTGELFF TGTGCCTGGAGAAGCAGGAGCGACACCGGGGAGCTGTTTTTT